These 23 T cell receptor beta chains were sequenced from one sample in a study of T cell repertoires in cytomegalovirus infection. The antigens of these receptors remain unknown. TCRdb used MiXCR to reprocess the reads, holding one entry per CDR3 protein. The table has a few hundred thousand distinct CDR3 sequences, about 39% seen once; the top ten hold 48%. Here the sequenced sample was cultured PBMCs, taken from culture after CMV antigen stimulation. The receptors derive from a human donor in good health (CMV status not recorded). Some clones in this sample may be carry-over from other donors' samples.

The chain links TRBV15 to TRBJ1-2, with D possibly being TRBD1 (6 bases). Trimming cost V 4 bases and J 8 bases, with 20 bases left between them. CDR1 is LNHNV and CDR2 is YYDKDF in the germline V gene (reference sequence). The CDR3 has 15 residues. As DNA, the CDR3 is TGTGCCACCAGCAAAAATTTACAGGGCGGCGGGGGCTACACCTTC. Protein product: CATSKNLQGGGGYTF.

At least ten counts were recorded for this clonotype. CDR3 nucleotides: TGTGCCAGCAGCTTAGGGGGGCAAGAGACCCAGTACTTC. This codes for CASSLGGQETQYF. The chain employs TRBV7-2 and TRBJ2-5; perhaps D is TRBD1 or TRBD2 (5 bases each). This CDR3 comprises 13 residues. The V end lost 1 base, the J end lost 2 bases, and 5 bases lay between the germline ends. Germline V lookup: CDR1 SGHTA, CDR2 FQGNSA.

V usage is TRBV4-1 and J usage is TRBJ1-5; 7 bases map to TRBD1. The CDR3 length is 15 residues. Germline CDR1 and CDR2: MGHRA and YSYEKL. The trim removed 0 bases at V and 7 bases at J, leaving 6 bases unmatched. In DNA form, the CDR3 reads TGCGCCAGCAGCCAAGATCAGGTAGGGGGCCAGCCCCAGCATTTT. Its translation: CASSQDQVGGQPQHF.

As DNA, the CDR3 is TGCGCCAGCAGTATGCCTAGCGGGGATGAGACCCAGTACTTC. Translated, it gives CASSMPSGDETQYF. The chain has TRBV5-1 and TRBJ2-5; 9 nucleotides match TRBD2. The CDR3 is made up of 14 amino acids. Germline values: CDR1 SGHRS, CDR2 YFSETQ. The V segment lost 5 bases and the J segment 5 bases; nucleotides outside the gene matches: 7.

In its sample, this clonotype was seen a few times. V is TRBV4-1 and J is TRBJ2-6; D not certain. The germline CDR1 and CDR2 sequences are MGHRA and YSYEKL. The CDR3 is 15 amino acids. V was shortened by 0 bases and J by 0 bases, with 3 bases between the two germline ends. The CDR3 bases are TGCGCCAGCAGCCAAGACACCTCTGGGGCCAACGTCCTGACTTTC. It codes for CASSQDTSGANVLTF.

This CDR3 is CASSSSRGGELFF. The DNA of the CDR3 is TGTGCCAGCAGCTCCTCCCGAGGGGGGGAGCTGTTTTTT. The gene calls are TRBV7-2 and TRBJ2-2; D is perhaps TRBD2 (5 bases). The CDR3 length is 13 residues. Germline values: CDR1 SGHTA, CDR2 FQGNSA. V was pared by 4 bases and J by 8 bases, with 11 bases between.

V is TRBV6-1 and J is TRBJ1-1; no clear D gene. V lost 5 bases and J 0 bases, leaving 13 bases between the germline ends. The CDR3 has 15 amino acids. Germline V gene sequence: CDR1 MNHNS, CDR2 SASEGT. Here the CDR3 DNA reads TGTGCCAGCAGTTACATGTGGCCCATGAACACTGAAGCTTTCTTT. Translation gives CASSYMWPMNTEAFF.

The chain uses TRBV5-6 and TRBJ2-2; TRBD2 matches 9 bases. The length of the CDR3 is 16 residues. The V gene's germline CDR1 is SGHDT and CDR2 YYEEEE. J gave up 3 bases and V 4 bases, and 7 bases lay outside the gene matches. CDR3 nucleotides: TGTGCCAGCAGCGGGGTAGCGGGGGCCTACACCGGGGAGCTGTTTTTT. It yields the protein CASSGVAGAYTGELFF.

In this sample, this clonotype turned up a few times. Being one base from a much bigger clone, this may be a read error. The rearrangement uses TRBV7-6 and TRBJ2-3, with D tentatively TRBD2 (6 bases). The germline V gene encodes CDR1 SGHVS and CDR2 FNYEAQ. The V end lost 2 bases, the J end lost 1 base, and 7 bases lay between the germline ends. This CDR3 has 14 amino acids. In nucleotides, the CDR3 is TGTGCCAGCAGCTTATGGGGGGGCACAGATACGCAGTATTTT. Translating gives CASSLWGGTDTQYF.

This clonotype has more than one count but fewer than ten. This chain joins TRBV4-2 and TRBJ2-5; no firm D call. V dropped 2 bases and J dropped 9 bases, with 16 bases sitting between them. The CDR3 consists of 14 residues. CDR1 and CDR2 (germline): LGHNA, YNFKEQ. Here the CDR3 reads CASSQPDLPGAQYF. The DNA of the CDR3 is TGTGCCAGCAGCCAACCGGACCTTCCGGGCGCCCAGTACTTC.

This clonotype was counted at least ten times. This chain uses TRBV7-2 with TRBJ1-2; D is unresolved. Germline V gene lookup returns CDR1 SGHTA and CDR2 FQGNSA. V dropped 5 bases and J dropped 8 bases, with 12 bases sitting between them. The CDR3 consists of 12 residues. CDR3 nucleotides: TGTGCCAGCAGCCTCAGGTTATGGGGCTACACCTTC. This sequence encodes CASSLRLWGYTF.

This rearrangement joins TRBV19 to TRBJ2-2, with 8 bases identical to TRBD2. V dropped 3 bases and J dropped 5; count of bases not matched to a gene: 8. The length of the CDR3 is 16 residues. Germline V gene data show CDR1 as LNHDA and CDR2 as SQIVND (reference sequence). Here the CDR3 reads CASSIGAGVRTGELFF. DNA of the CDR3: TGTGCCAGTAGTATTGGAGCGGGAGTACGGACCGGGGAGCTGTTTTTT.

There are a few counts of this clonotype. The chain has TRBV4-3 and TRBJ2-1; D perhaps matches TRBD2 (6 bases). Germline lookup yields CDR1 LGHNA and CDR2 YSLEER. Trimming stripped 0 bases from V and 11 bases from J, with 14 bases between. CDR3 length equals 14 residues. The CDR3 spells CASSQDPAGSKQFF. The CDR3 region has the DNA TGCGCCAGCAGCCAAGACCCCGCGGGGTCTAAGCAGTTCTTC.

This clonotype was counted between two and nine times. This chain uses TRBV7-2 with TRBJ1-4; D is undetermined. CDR3 length: 15 amino acids. Between the trimmed V and J ends, which lost 1 base and 4 bases, there was a span of 10 bases. CDR1 is SGHTA and CDR2 is FQGNSA in the germline V gene. This chain's CDR3 is CASSLGGRYNEKLFF. Here the CDR3 DNA reads TGTGCCAGCAGCTTAGGCGGCCGATATAATGAAAAACTGTTTTTT. The variable domain in full, with the rest retrieved from reference TRBV7-2 and TRBJ1-4, is GAGVSQSPSNKVTEKGKDVELRCDPISGHTALYWYRQSLGQGLEFLIYFQGNSAPDKSGLPSDRFSAERTGGSVSTLTIQRTQQEDSAVYLCASSLGGRYNEKLFFGSGTQLSVL.

This clonotype appeared once. The genes are TRBV20-1 and TRBJ1-1; 7 bases align to TRBD1. CDR1 is DFQATT and CDR2 is SNEGSKA in the germline V gene (reference sequence). This CDR3 region has 13 residues. As DNA, the CDR3 is TGCACTACCAGGAGCCAGGGGGGTACTGAAGCTTTCTTT. Encoded protein: CTTRSQGGTEAFF.

Only a few counts were recorded for this clonotype. V and J are TRBV12-3 or TRBV12-4 and TRBJ1-6; a possible D gene is TRBD1 (5 bases). The CDR3 length is 14 residues. This CDR3 reads CASGTNSYNSPLHF. CDR3 nucleotide sequence: TGTGCTTCAGGGACCAACTCCTATAATTCACCCCTCCACTTT.

This clonotype has more than one count but fewer than ten. V usage is TRBV7-4 and J usage is TRBJ1-3, with D perhaps matching TRBD1 (5 bases). This CDR3 is built from 15 residues. Germline lookup yields CDR1 SGHVT and CDR2 SQSDAQ. Between the trimmed V and J ends, which lost 2 bases and 0 bases, there was a span of 8 bases. CDR3 nucleotide sequence: TGTGCCAGCAGCTTAAGACAGATCTCTGGAAACACCATATATTTT. It encodes CASSLRQISGNTIYF.

The V and J genes are TRBV7-6 and TRBJ2-7; 10 nucleotides line up with TRBD2. The CDR3 is made up of 16 amino acids. Trimming cost V 1 base and J 2 bases; bases outside gene matches: 5. Germline V CDR1 and CDR2: SGHVS, FNYEAQ. The CDR3 coding sequence is TGTGCCAGCAGCTTAGGAGTAGCGGGAGGAACCTACGAGCAGTACTTC. This encodes CASSLGVAGGTYEQYF.

The rearrangement joins TRBV6-2 or TRBV6-3 to TRBJ2-7; D gene uncertain. Germline lookup yields CDR1 MNHEY and CDR2 SVGEGT. V lost 0 bases to trimming and J lost 2 bases, with 5 bases between them. This CDR3 region has 13 residues. CDR3 nucleotide sequence: TGTGCCAGCAGTTACTCGAAGGCCTACGAGCAGTACTTC. Translation gives CASSYSKAYEQYF.

V and J are TRBV7-9 and TRBJ1-2; TRBD1 aligns across 10 bases. The V gene end was trimmed by 3 bases and the J gene end by 8 bases; junction bases not matched to a gene: 6. The CDR3 consists of 14 residues. Germline V lookup: CDR1 SEHNR, CDR2 FQNEAQ (reference sequence). The CDR3 is CASSLGQGSFGYTF. DNA of the CDR3: TGTGCCAGCAGCTTGGGACAGGGGTCGTTCGGCTACACCTTC.

The V gene is TRBV27, the J gene TRBJ1-5; D gene unclear. CDR1 MNHEY and CDR2 SMNVEV come from the germline V gene (reference sequence). V was clipped by 5 bases and J by 3 bases, with 14 bases between them. The CDR3 totals 15 residues. Here the CDR3 DNA reads TGTGCCAGCAGTACCAAGCGGGAAGTCAATCAGCCCCAGCATTTT. It codes for CASSTKREVNQPQHF.

This clonotype was seen only a few times. V and J are TRBV14 and TRBJ2-6, with D unresolved. The germline CDR1 and CDR2 sequences are SGHDN and FVKESK. The CDR3 is made up of 17 amino acids. With 0 bases removed from V and 4 bases from J, the gap between germline ends came to 13 bases. The CDR3 reads CASSQEWFQRGANVLTF. The CDR3 coding sequence is TGTGCCAGCAGCCAAGAATGGTTCCAGAGGGGGGCCAACGTCCTGACTTTC.

This chain links TRBV6-1 with TRBJ1-1; no clear D gene. CDR3 length: 14 residues. Germline CDR1 reads MNHNS; CDR2 reads SASEGT. Trimming took 7 bases from V and 4 from J, leaving 16 bases between them. The CDR3 sequence: CASTVLGTGTEAFF. DNA for the CDR3: TGTGCCAGCACGGTTCTGGGAACCGGCACTGAAGCTTTCTTT.